The T cell receptor beta chain under discussion was sequenced for a study of CD8 T cells in Susac syndrome. Healthy donors served as the controls. They were matched for age and sex. With random hexamers, 0.5 to 1 ug RNA was reverse transcribed. An immunoSEQ multiplex PCR generated amplified TCR beta CDR3 products spanning 54 Vbeta and 13 Jbeta. MiXCR, run by TCRdb on the immunoSEQ multiplex PCR reads, gives a single entry per CDR3 protein. The sample contains 100,000 to 150,000 distinct CDR3 sequences, 90% to 95% of which appear only once. Sample: CD4+ T cells from PBMCs. This TCR was sampled from a human donor in good health.

CDR3 DNA: TGTGCCAGCAGCGGCGGGACTAGCAGACGCTCCTACAATGAGCAGTTCTTC. Residues: CASSGGTSRRSYNEQFF. The chain links TRBV7-9 to TRBJ2-1, with 9 nucleotides matching TRBD2. The germline CDR1 and CDR2 sequences are SEHNR and FQNEAQ (reference sequence). The CDR3 totals 17 residues. Trimming took 5 bases from V and 0 from J; bases not matched to a gene: 8.